These T cell receptor beta chains were read from a single sample in a study of blood T cell repertoires in COVID-19. Repertoires were generated with immunoSEQ multiplex PCR, while TCRdb's copy carries only in-frame clones and drops some. This table holds 250,000 or so clones, 70% to 90% found once. Sequences were obtained from peripheral blood. These receptors originate from a man between 18 and 29 years old with active or convalescent COVID-19. Each CDR3 is given with its conserved first and last residue. A D gene is named only where the DNA matches it firmly. Size is omitted from some rows. Given values are once, few, many or a class for expanded clones.

CDR3aa,CDR3nt,abundance,v_gene,d_gene,j_gene,len
CASSLAGQPQHF,TGTGCCAGCAGCTTAGCAGGTCAGCCCCAGCATTTT,-,TRBV13,-,TRBJ1-5,12
CASPSSRVATNEKLFF,TGCGCCAGCCCTTCTTCTCGGGTTGCAACTAATGAAAAACTGTTTTTT,once,TRBV23-1,-,TRBJ1-4,16
CASSPAGTGHSPLHF,TGTGCCAGCAGCCCGGCCGGGACAGGGCATTCACCCCTCCACTTT,-,TRBV7-2,TRBD1,TRBJ1-6,15
CASSFDRGPTDTQYF,TGTGCCAGCAGCTTTGACAGGGGCCCCACAGATACGCAGTATTTT,-,TRBV7-2,TRBD1,TRBJ2-3,15
CASRILGEGGTLHF,TGTGCCAGTAGGATACTAGGTGAAGGAGGAACCCTCCACTTT,-,TRBV19,-,TRBJ1-6,14
CASSYKKGQMNTEAFF,TGTGCCAGCAGTTACAAAAAAGGACAGATGAACACTGAAGCTTTCTTT,-,TRBV6-2/TRBV6-3,-,TRBJ1-1,16
CASSLNAYEQYF,TGTGCCAGCAGCTTAAACGCGTACGAGCAGTACTTC,-,TRBV7-8,-,TRBJ2-7,12
CASSPLGGRIGEKLFF,TGTGCCAGCAGCCCGTTAGGGGGACGTATAGGTGAAAAACTGTTTTTT,-,TRBV9,-,TRBJ1-4,16
CATEGGHGGRAYGYTF,TGTGCCACCGAGGGGGGGCATGGGGGGCGTGCTTATGGCTACACCTTC,-,TRBV19,-,TRBJ1-2,16
CASSFLAGGFDNEQFF,TGTGCCAGCAGCTTTCTAGCGGGAGGCTTCGACAATGAGCAGTTCTTC,-,TRBV7-2,TRBD2,TRBJ2-1,16
CASSDWGVFYGYTF,TGTGCCAGCAGTGACTGGGGGGTTTTCTATGGCTACACCTTC,once,TRBV6-4,-,TRBJ1-2,14
CASSLTRGAEAFF,TGTGCCAGCAGCCTCACCAGGGGCGCCGAAGCTTTCTTT,-,TRBV6-5,-,TRBJ1-1,13
CAISHRLGQAHSGANVLTF,TGTGCCATCAGCCACCGGTTGGGACAGGCCCACTCTGGGGCCAACGTCCTGACTTTC,-,TRBV10-3,TRBD1,TRBJ2-6,19
CASSLAQGLGNTIYF,TGCGCCAGCAGCTTGGCTCAGGGACTTGGAAACACCATATATTTT,-,TRBV5-1,-,TRBJ1-3,15
CSGKQGALDGYTF,TGCAGCGGGAAACAGGGGGCGCTGGATGGCTACACCTTC,-,TRBV29-1,TRBD1,TRBJ1-2,13
CAWSATRTRIGDKNIQYF,TGTGCCTGGAGTGCAACCCGGACAAGGATTGGGGACAAAAACATTCAGTACTTC,-,TRBV30,-,TRBJ2-4,18
CASSQGASGKASYNEQFF,TGTGCCAGCAGCCAAGGGGCTAGCGGAAAAGCCTCCTACAATGAGCAGTTCTTC,once,TRBV3-1/TRBV3-2,TRBD2,TRBJ2-1,18
CASSPSEGVHSPLHF,TGTGCCAGCAGTCCGTCCGAGGGAGTCCATTCACCCCTCCACTTT,-,TRBV28,-,TRBJ1-6,15
CASSVGAGDEQYF,TGTGCCAGCAGCGTAGGGGCAGGGGACGAGCAGTACTTC,-,TRBV9,-,TRBJ2-7,13
CASSSRMNTEAFF,TGTGCCAGCAGCTCGAGAATGAACACTGAAGCTTTCTTT,-,TRBV7-8,-,TRBJ1-1,13
CSPLDQETQYF,TGCAGTCCACTAGACCAAGAGACCCAGTACTTC,-,TRBV20-1,-,TRBJ2-5,11
CASRCTKAGTGWYSNQPQHF,TGTGCAAGTCGCTGTACCAAAGCCGGGACAGGGTGGTATAGCAATCAGCCCCAGCATTTT,-,TRBV12-2,-,TRBJ1-5,20
CASSPPSASTDTQYF,TGTGCCAGCTCACCACCTAGCGCTAGCACAGATACGCAGTATTTT,-,TRBV18,-,TRBJ2-3,15
CASSLQGQGPYEQYF,TGTGCCAGCAGCTTACAGGGACAGGGACCCTACGAGCAGTACTTC,-,TRBV11-3,TRBD1,TRBJ2-7,15
CASSLDSIGNSPLHF,TGCGCCAGCAGCTTGGACAGCATCGGAAATTCACCCCTCCACTTT,-,TRBV5-1,-,TRBJ1-6,15
CASSLSRGDYDTQYF,TGTGCCAGCTCACTGTCTCGGGGAGATTACGATACGCAGTATTTT,-,TRBV18,-,TRBJ2-3,15
CASSSDRVRGGEAFF,TGTGCCAGCAGCTCGGACAGGGTTAGGGGAGGTGAAGCTTTCTTT,-,TRBV7-2,TRBD1,TRBJ1-1,15
CASSRQGAPNEKLFF,TGTGCCAGCAGCCGACAGGGGGCGCCTAATGAAAAACTGTTTTTT,-,TRBV7-9,TRBD1,TRBJ1-4,15
CASSLDAVNYGYTF,TGTGCCAGCAGCTTGGATGCGGTTAACTATGGCTACACCTTC,-,TRBV5-4,-,TRBJ1-2,14
CASKQGIWSNEQFF,TGTGCCAGCAAACAGGGAATCTGGTCCAATGAGCAGTTCTTC,-,TRBV6-5,-,TRBJ2-1,14
CASRPRNYGYTF,TGTGCCAGCAGGCCTCGTAACTATGGCTACACCTTC,-,TRBV6-2/TRBV6-3,-,TRBJ1-2,12
CAWLRRGDRGRRGGSPLHF,TGTGCCTGGTTGCGGCGGGGGGACAGGGGGCGCCGAGGGGGTTCACCCCTCCACTTT,-,TRBV30,TRBD1,TRBJ1-6,19
CASSPTGLAVQETQYF,TGTGCCAGCAGCCCGACGGGACTAGCGGTCCAAGAGACCCAGTACTTC,-,TRBV7-9,TRBD2,TRBJ2-5,16
CASKRQDSYEQYF,TGCGCCAGCAAAAGACAGGACTCCTACGAGCAGTACTTC,-,TRBV5-1,-,TRBJ2-7,13
CASSFKSSGNTIYF,TGTGCCAGCAGCTTCAAGAGCTCTGGAAACACCATATATTTT,-,TRBV5-4,-,TRBJ1-3,14
CASRLRAGTGGHEQFF,TGTGCCAGCAGGTTAAGAGCCGGGACAGGGGGGCATGAGCAGTTCTTC,-,TRBV6-6,TRBD1,TRBJ2-1,16
CSVQGQGEAFF,TGCAGCGTGCAAGGGCAGGGCGAAGCTTTCTTT,-,TRBV29-1,-,TRBJ1-1,11
CASSEVAGGRNEQFF,TGTGCCAGCAGTGAAGTAGCGGGAGGGCGCAATGAGCAGTTCTTC,-,TRBV6-1,TRBD2,TRBJ2-1,15
CASDGAQGINTEAFF,TGTGCCAGCGATGGAGCACAGGGGATCAACACTGAAGCTTTCTTT,-,TRBV7-9,TRBD1,TRBJ1-1,15
CASSLRGSSYNEQFF,TGTGCCAGCAGTTTGAGGGGGAGCTCCTACAATGAGCAGTTCTTC,-,TRBV27,-,TRBJ2-1,15
CASSSGRGGAYGYTF,TGTGCCAGCAGTTCGGGCCGGGGGGGCGCCTATGGCTACACCTTC,-,TRBV28,-,TRBJ1-2,15
CASSPAGNEQFF,TGTGCCAGCAGCCCAGCGGGTAATGAGCAGTTCTTC,-,TRBV7-2,-,TRBJ2-1,12
CASSKERTDSYEQYF,TGTGCCAGCAGCAAAGAACGCACAGACAGCTACGAGCAGTACTTC,-,TRBV21-1,-,TRBJ2-7,15
CASSLVGRFVYGYTF,TGTGCCAGCAGCTTGGTAGGCAGGTTTGTCTATGGCTACACCTTC,-,TRBV5-6,-,TRBJ1-2,15
CASSLEGASTDTQYF,TGTGCCAGCAGCTTAGAAGGGGCTAGCACAGATACGCAGTATTTT,-,TRBV7-9,-,TRBJ2-3,15
CASSLQGIGNQPQHF,TGTGCCAGCAGTCTACAGGGGATTGGCAATCAGCCCCAGCATTTT,-,TRBV6-2/TRBV6-3,TRBD1,TRBJ1-5,15
CASSLTLYNEQFF,TGTGCCAGCAGCTTGACTCTCTACAATGAGCAGTTCTTC,-,TRBV9,-,TRBJ2-1,13
CASVLSGGGKQFF,TGTGCCAGCGTTCTATCAGGGGGCGGTAAGCAGTTCTTC,few,TRBV28,TRBD1,TRBJ2-1,13
CAWSPRWGELYEQYF,TGTGCCTGGAGTCCCCGCTGGGGGGAACTCTACGAGCAGTACTTC,-,TRBV30,-,TRBJ2-7,15
CASSLVGGGNTIYF,TGTGCCAGCAGCCTGGTGGGGGGTGGAAACACCATATATTTT,-,TRBV28,-,TRBJ1-3,14
CASSYTGSEAFF,TGTGCCAGCAGCTACACAGGGTCGGAGGCTTTCTTT,-,TRBV2,-,TRBJ1-1,12
CASSLDRVMNTEAFF,TGTGCCAGCAGCTTAGACAGGGTTATGAACACTGAAGCTTTCTTT,-,TRBV13,-,TRBJ1-1,15
CASSTRTGGSWGGDTQYF,TGTGCCAGCAGCACTCGGACAGGGGGCAGTTGGGGAGGAGATACGCAGTATTTT,-,TRBV9,TRBD1,TRBJ2-3,18
CASRRTTIENQPQHF,TGTGCCAGCAGGCGGACAACCATAGAAAATCAGCCCCAGCATTTT,-,TRBV6-5,-,TRBJ1-5,15
CASSHSDREDTEAFF,TGTGCCAGCAGCCATTCGGACAGGGAGGACACTGAAGCTTTCTTT,-,TRBV3-1/TRBV3-2,TRBD1,TRBJ1-1,15
CSVVQGEDTQYF,TGCAGCGTTGTCCAGGGCGAGGATACGCAGTATTTT,-,TRBV29-1,-,TRBJ2-3,12
CSEPPGGTEAFF,TGCAGCGAGCCTCCAGGGGGTACTGAAGCTTTCTTT,-,TRBV29-1,TRBD1,TRBJ1-1,12
CASSRQGNEKLFF,TGTGCCAGCAGTAGACAGGGAAATGAAAAACTGTTTTTT,-,TRBV27,TRBD1,TRBJ1-4,13